This T cell receptor (beta chain) was retrieved from a study of Ad26.COV2.S vaccination and SARS-CoV-2 variants (dated by TCRdb to 2020 to 2023). About the full investigation: Donors in the vaccine arm were drawn from COV1001, a phase I-IIa trial of Ad26.COV2.S in healthy adults that was multicentre, randomized, double-blind and placebo-controlled. Investigators did not know the trial group allocation while performing experiments and assessing outcomes. Participants in the trial were split at random into five groups of five each, receiving low-dose or high-dose Ad26.COV2.S once or twice, or else placebo on both occasions. The TCR-sequenced set comprised approximately 32 samples: approximately 20 Ad26.COV2.S vaccine recipients, 5 placebo recipients and 8 SARS-CoV-2 convalescent individuals. Sequencing of the TCRbeta repertoire served to evaluate the specificity and breadth of SARS-CoV-2-reactive T cell receptors following Ad26.COV2.S vaccination. Ad26.COV2.S was administered intramuscularly at a dose of 5x10^10 or 1x10^11 viral particles, either as one shot or as two shots given 56 days apart. Study-wide findings and limitations: The study was not powered to compare responses between vaccine doses or regimens. Non-spike TCR breadth was comparable between vaccine and placebo recipients, consistent with the vaccine containing only spike. Higher spike-specific TCR breadth was observed in Ad26.COV2.S recipients than in placebo recipients (P = 0.0014). Substantial breadth of spike-specific CD8+ and CD4+ T cell responses was reported after vaccination. According to the authors, total T cell responses may have been underestimated by the TCR breadth and depth analyses.

The trim is 0 bases for V and 6 bases for J, with a gap of 7 bases between the germline ends. In the germline V gene (reference sequence), CDR1 corresponds to LGHDT and CDR2 to YNNKEL. The CDR3 runs 13 amino acids, cysteine and phenylalanine included. The retained sequence is limited to the CDR3, 39 bases, with the frame set at the first base. TCRbeta CDR3 regions were sequenced with the immunoSEQ Assay. After extraction, genomic DNA underwent amplification by bias-controlled multiplex PCR, followed by high-throughput sequencing. The paper's processing steps were these. To quantify the absolute abundance of every unique TCRbeta CDR3 region, sequences were collapsed and filtered. T cell fraction was estimated by normalizing TCRbeta template counts to usable DNA, with usable DNA measured through amplification of reference genes found in all nucleated cells. Repertoire TCRs were annotated as SARS-CoV-2-specific when V gene, CDR3 amino acid sequence and J gene were exactly matched to a known reactive TCR set. The reference SARS-CoV-2 TCR set came from MIRA and was filtered for enrichment in COVID-19-positive ImmuneCODE repertoires, removing public or cross-reactive TCRs. Using the MIRA antigens, annotated TCRs were further analysed by specific ORF or by position within an ORF. Depth was the summed frequency of annotated unique rearrangements, while breadth was defined as annotated unique rearrangements over total unique productive rearrangements. Group comparisons of TCR breadth used two-sided Wilcoxon rank-sum tests. Held by TCRdb, this immuneACCESS table contains in-frame sequences only and omits some clones. Under half of the omission traces to an unresolved V gene where checked; the cause of the rest is unknown. The V and J calls and clone size were taken over from that table, and D and trimming were inferred from the DNA. This sample gives roughly 270,000 clones in total; around 87% of them show up just once. Of the sample, about 3.1% falls within the top ten clones.

As for this clone: This clone's antigen is unknown. No base quality information exists; no much larger clone differs at one position.

This specimen's treatment or condition label, interpreted: roughly 19 received Ad26.COV2.S at low or high dose, single or two shots; five or six received placebo; per-sample allocation not given. Repertoires of vaccine and placebo recipients were sequenced from samples collected on day 63 after the first injection. Cohort 1b enrolled 20 to 30 adults aged 18-55 years at a single site in Boston, USA, between 29 July and 7 August 2020. Ad26.COV2.S was a replication-incompetent adenovirus type 26 vector expressing a prefusion-stabilized SARS-CoV-2 spike protein from the original Wuhan strain. The source was peripheral blood, collected in a trial of Ad26.COV2.S vaccine versus placebo. Here the chain combines TRBV3-1 (or the pseudogene TRBV3-2) and TRBJ2-3; the D gene remains uncertain. This receptor was identified in a person between 18 and 59 years old who received the Ad26.COV2.S COVID-19 vaccine or a placebo. CDR3 reads: CASSQDPRDTQYF. The DNA reads as follows: TGTGCCAGCAGCCAAGACCCGCGCGATACGCAGTATTTT.